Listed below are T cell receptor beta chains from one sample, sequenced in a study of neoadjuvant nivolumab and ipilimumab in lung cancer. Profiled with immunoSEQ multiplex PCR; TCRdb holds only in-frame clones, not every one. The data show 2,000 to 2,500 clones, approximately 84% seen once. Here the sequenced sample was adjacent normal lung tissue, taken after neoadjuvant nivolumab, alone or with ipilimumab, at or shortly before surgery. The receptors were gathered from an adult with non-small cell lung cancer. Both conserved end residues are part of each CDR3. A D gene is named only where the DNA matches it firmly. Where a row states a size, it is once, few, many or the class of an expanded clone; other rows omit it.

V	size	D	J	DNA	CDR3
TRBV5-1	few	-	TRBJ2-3	TGCGCCAGCAGCCTGGTCGGGGGCATTGCAGATACGCAGTATTTT	CASSLVGGIADTQYF
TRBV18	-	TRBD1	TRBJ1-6	TGTGCCAGCTCACAAACAGGGGGCTCCAATTCACCCCTCCACTTT	CASSQTGGSNSPLHF
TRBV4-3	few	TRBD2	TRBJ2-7	TGCGCCAGCAGCCAAGATTTTGAGGGTACTAGCGGGATGCTCTACGAGCAGTACTTC	CASSQDFEGTSGMLYEQYF
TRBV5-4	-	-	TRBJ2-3	TGTGCCAGCGGCGGCGAGTCCACAGATACGCAGTATTTT	CASGGESTDTQYF
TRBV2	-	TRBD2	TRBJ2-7	TGTGCCAGCAGTGAAACTAGCGGGAGGGCCCCGGGGGAGCAGTACTTC	CASSETSGRAPGEQYF
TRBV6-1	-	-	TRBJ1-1	TGTGCCAGCAGGAGTAGATGGGACGGTGAAGCTTTCTTT	CASRSRWDGEAFF
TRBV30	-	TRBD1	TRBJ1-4	TGTGCCTGGAGTGCTAAGACAGGGGGCCACGAAAAACTGTTTTTT	CAWSAKTGGHEKLFF
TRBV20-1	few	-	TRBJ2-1	TGCAGTGCCAGCCACAATGAGCAGTTCTTC	CSASHNEQFF
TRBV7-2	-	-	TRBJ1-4	TGTGCCAGCAGCCCTAGAGGGGGGGCGGACGAGGAAGTACTGTTTTTT	CASSPRGGADEEVLFF
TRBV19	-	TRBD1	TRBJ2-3	TGTGCCAGTAGTCTCGGACAGGGGACAGATACGCAGTATTTT	CASSLGQGTDTQYF
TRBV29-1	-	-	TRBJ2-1	TGCAGCGTTGACTGGGGGAGTGCGTACAATGAGCAGTTCTTC	CSVDWGSAYNEQFF
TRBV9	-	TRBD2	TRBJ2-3	TGTGCCAGCAGCCCCCCATATGCGGGAGGGCGACATACGCAGTATTTT	CASSPPYAGGRHTQYF
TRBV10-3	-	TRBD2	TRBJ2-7	TGTGCCATCAGTGCCCTAGCGGGACCCAGCTACGAGCAGTACTTC	CAISALAGPSYEQYF
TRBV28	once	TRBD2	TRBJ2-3	TGTGCCAGCAGTCACCCCAAACTTACCGGGACTAGCGGGGCTAGAGATTATCACACAGATACGCAGTATTTT	CASSHPKLTGTSGARDYHTDTQYF
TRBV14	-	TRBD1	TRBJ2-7	TGTGCCAGCAGCCTTTTCGGGACAGATCGTATGGAGTACTTC	CASSLFGTDRMEYF
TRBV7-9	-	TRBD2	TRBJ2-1	TGTGCCAGCAGCTCCCCTAGCGGGGGGGCCCTCAATGAGCAGTTCTTC	CASSSPSGGALNEQFF
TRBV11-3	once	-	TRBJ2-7	TGTGCCAGCAGCCTTGGGGGGACCCTCCTCTACGAGCAGTACTTC	CASSLGGTLLYEQYF
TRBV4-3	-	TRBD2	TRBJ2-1	TGCGCCAGCAGCCAAGGGGTCGGACTAGTGTACAATGAGCAGTTCTTC	CASSQGVGLVYNEQFF
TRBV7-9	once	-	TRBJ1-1	TGTGCCAGCAGCTTTCCTGGCACTGAAGCTTTCTTT	CASSFPGTEAFF
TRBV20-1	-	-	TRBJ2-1	TGCAGTGCTTTTTCGGGAGATGAGCAGTTCTTC	CSAFSGDEQFF
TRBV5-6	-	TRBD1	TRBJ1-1	TGTGCCAGCAGCTTCCGGGACAGAAACACTGAAGCTTTCTTT	CASSFRDRNTEAFF
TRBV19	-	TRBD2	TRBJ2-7	TGTGCCAGTAGTGGCACGCGGGGGACCTACGAGCAGTACTTC	CASSGTRGTYEQYF
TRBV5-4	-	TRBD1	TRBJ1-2	TGTGCCAGCACAGTAAGGGACAGGGCTGCGTATGGCTACACCTTC	CASTVRDRAAYGYTF
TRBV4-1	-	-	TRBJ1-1	TGCGCCAGCAGCCAAGATGTCAGGGACACTGAAGCTTTCTTT	CASSQDVRDTEAFF
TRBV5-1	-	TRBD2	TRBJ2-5	TGCGCCAGCAGCTCGCCAGGGACTAGCGGGACCCAGACCCAGTACTTC	CASSSPGTSGTQTQYF
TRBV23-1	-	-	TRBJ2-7	TGCGCCAGCAGTCAATTCCGGAGGTCGGGCTCCTACGAGCAGTACTTC	CASSQFRRSGSYEQYF
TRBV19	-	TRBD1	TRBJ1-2	TGTGCCAGTAGCGGAGGACAGGGCTATGGCTACACCTTC	CASSGGQGYGYTF
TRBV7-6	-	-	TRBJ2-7	TGTGCCAGCAGCCCGGCGGTGGTCTCCTACGAGCAGTACTTC	CASSPAVVSYEQYF
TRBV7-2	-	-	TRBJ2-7	TGTGCCAGCAGCTTAGCTCCGGGTAGGAGGGGCGAGCAGTACTTC	CASSLAPGRRGEQYF
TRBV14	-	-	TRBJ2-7	TGTGCCAGCAGCCAAGTGGTTGGGGGCGAGCAGTACTTC	CASSQVVGGEQYF
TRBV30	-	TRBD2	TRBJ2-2	TGTGCCTGGAGTCGAGCGGGAGAAGTCGGGGAGCTGTTTTTT	CAWSRAGEVGELFF
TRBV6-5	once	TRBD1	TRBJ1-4	TGTGCCAGCAGTAGGAGGGGGCGCGTCGGTGAAAAACTGTTTTTT	CASSRRGRVGEKLFF
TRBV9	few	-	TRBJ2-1	TGTGCCAGCAGCGTAGGAGACTTTCCATACAATGAGCAGTTCTTC	CASSVGDFPYNEQFF
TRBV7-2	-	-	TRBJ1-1	TGTGCCAGCAGCTCACAGGAGGGCACTGAAGCTTTCTTT	CASSSQEGTEAFF
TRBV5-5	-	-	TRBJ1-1	TGTGCCAGCAGCTTGGGGCACACGGATGTGGAGTCCTCTGAAGCTTTCTTT	CASSLGHTDVESSEAFF
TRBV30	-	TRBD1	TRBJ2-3	TGTGCCTGGAGTACCGGACAGGGGGCGAAGGATACGCAGTATTTT	CAWSTGQGAKDTQYF
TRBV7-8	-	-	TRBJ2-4	TGTGCCAGCAGCTTAACGGGAATAGCCAAAAACATTCAGTACTTC	CASSLTGIAKNIQYF
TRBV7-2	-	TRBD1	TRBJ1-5	TGTGCCAGCAGCAGTCAGGGGGCGGGCAATCAGCCCCAGCATTTT	CASSSQGAGNQPQHF
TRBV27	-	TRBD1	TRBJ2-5	TGTGCCAGCAGTTTGACAGGGAAAGAGACCCAGTACTTC	CASSLTGKETQYF
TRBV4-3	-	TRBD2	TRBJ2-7	TGCGCCAGCAGCCAAGATCCGGCGGGAGGCCACTCCTACGAGCAGTACTTC	CASSQDPAGGHSYEQYF